What follows describes a single T cell receptor (beta chain). Germline V lookup: CDR1 MGHRA, CDR2 YSYEKL. The CDR3 extends over 16 amino acids. The ends lost 1 base at V and 5 bases at J; junction bases unmatched: 6. This sample was included in a study of T cells in Graves' hyperthyroidism and ophthalmopathy. Authors of the study amplified TCR beta CDR3 regions from RNA transcripts. The HTBI set primed first-round TCR CDR3 RT-PCR. TCRdb analysed the multiplex PCR reads with MiXCR anew, one entry per CDR3 protein. The top ten hold approximately 35% of the sample, which has around 270,000 distinct CDR3 sequences, approximately 19% seen once.

The sequencing input was blood. This TCR came from a man aged 50-60 years with Graves' ophthalmopathy. The genes are TRBV4-1 and TRBJ2-7; 12 nucleotides align to TRBD2. CDR3 coding DNA: TGCGCCAGCAGCCAAGGGACTAGCGGGAACCGGCACGAGCAGTACTTC. This sequence encodes CASSQGTSGNRHEQYF.